These T cell receptor beta chains were read from a single sample in a study of blood T cell repertoires in COVID-19. Generated by immunoSEQ multiplex PCR, the TCRdb table keeps only in-frame clones and is missing some. Of 110,000 or so clones in the sample, 84% were seen once. Source material: peripheral blood. The receptors derive from a woman aged 40 to 50 with acute or convalescent COVID-19. CDR3s include the opening cysteine and the closing phenylalanine or tryptophan. The order of the fields is D gene, V gene, J gene, CDR3 protein, CDR3 DNA. The D gene is left open where the match is weak.

>-|TRBV12-3/TRBV12-4|TRBJ2-2
CASSRVNTGELFF
TGTGCCAGCAGTCGGGTGAACACCGGGGAGCTGTTTTTT
>-|TRBV6-5|TRBJ1-2
CASRLLDSYGYTF
TGTGCCAGCAGACTTCTCGACAGCTATGGCTACACCTTC
>TRBD2|TRBV29-1|TRBJ2-1
CSVGGRGAYNEQFF
TGCAGCGTTGGGGGACGGGGGGCCTACAATGAGCAGTTCTTC
>-|TRBV7-3|TRBJ1-2
CASSLSYEAGGYTF
TGTGCCAGCAGCTTATCATACGAGGCGGGCGGCTACACCTTC
>-|TRBV7-9|TRBJ2-7
CASSSGFAAYEQYF
TGTGCCAGCAGCTCCGGGTTCGCTGCCTACGAGCAGTACTTC
>TRBD1|TRBV7-6|TRBJ1-4
CASSLGTGERKLFF
TGTGCCAGCAGCTTAGGGACAGGGGAGAGGAAACTGTTTTTT
>-|TRBV19|TRBJ1-2
CASSRPDIHGYTF
TGTGCCAGTAGCCGACCGGACATTCATGGCTACACCTTC
>-|TRBV7-9|TRBJ1-4
CASSRGSDEKLFF
TGTGCCAGCTCTCGGGGAAGCGATGAAAAACTGTTTTTT
>TRBD2|TRBV7-2|TRBJ2-7
CASSLPGGGYEQYF
TGTGCCAGCAGCTTACCTGGGGGGGGCTACGAGCAGTACTTC
>TRBD2|TRBV5-6|TRBJ2-3
CASSLLSGGASDTQYF
TGTGCCAGCAGCTTGTTAAGCGGGGGGGCTTCGGATACGCAGTATTTT
>-|TRBV30|TRBJ1-1
CAWSTTLGAEAFF
TGTGCCTGGAGTACTACATTGGGTGCTGAAGCTTTCTTT
>TRBD1|TRBV2|TRBJ1-6
CASSDHVDRAKGSPLHF
TGTGCCAGCAGTGACCATGTAGACAGGGCTAAAGGTTCACCCCTCCACTTT
>TRBD1|TRBV5-1|TRBJ1-5
CASSVGTGGRPQHF
TGCGCCAGCAGCGTTGGGACAGGGGGCCGGCCCCAGCATTTT
>-|TRBV6-6|TRBJ2-3
CASSLQGPTDTQYF
TGTGCCAGCAGTTTACAGGGCCCCACAGATACGCAGTATTTT
>-|TRBV19|TRBJ1-2
CASAGTKKGYTF
TGTGCCAGTGCCGGGACAAAGAAGGGCTACACCTTC
>-|TRBV11-2|TRBJ2-1
CASSLVRGGGYYNEQFF
TGTGCCAGCAGCTTAGTTAGGGGCGGGGGCTATTACAATGAGCAGTTCTTC
>-|TRBV3-1/TRBV3-2|TRBJ1-2
CASSHPSPGYTF
TGTGCCAGCAGCCACCCCTCCCCCGGCTACACCTTC
>-|TRBV11-3|TRBJ2-7
CASSLSQGKQYF
TGTGCCAGCAGCTTAAGCCAGGGCAAGCAGTACTTC
>TRBD2|TRBV7-2|TRBJ2-5
CASSGRLAGGQETQYF
TGTGCCAGCAGCGGAAGGCTAGCGGGGGGGCAGGAGACCCAGTACTTC
>-|TRBV21-1|TRBJ1-2
CASRSTWTCKLVYTF
TGTGCCAGCAGGAGTACTTGGACATGCAAGCTTGTATACACCTTC